The table lists the clone carrying this T cell receptor (beta chain) with many counts. As yet, its antigen is unknown. This entry is derived from a study of T-cell reconstitution after alpha-beta-depleted transplantation in children. General observations from the study: Elevated TCRbeta diversity at day 60 was traced, in some patients, to surviving recipient T cells and thymic progenitors. In patients about two months after transplant, alpha-beta T cells reportedly arose from several hundred expanded graft clones. From newly produced T cells came most of the T-cell counts and diversity one year after transplant.

The CDR3 contains 14 residues. Trimming removed 1 base at V and 2 bases at J, with 8 bases between. Looked up from germline, CDR1 is SGHTA and CDR2 is FQGNSA. Unique molecular identifiers were incorporated into the prepared TCRbeta library. TCRdb re-analysed the PCR reads in MiXCR, keeping a single row per CDR3 protein. Among hundreds of thousands of distinct CDR3 sequences listed, around 7.5% were seen once. The chain couples TRBV7-2 to TRBJ1-2; D not resolved. The sequences come from PBMCs, mostly from graft donor cells, collected 180 days after TCRalphabeta/CD19-depleted stem cell transplant. The receptor was isolated from a male patient younger than 18 who had a stem cell transplant for acute lymphoblastic leukemia, so the T cells may come from the graft donor. The CDR3 spells CASSLVGENYGYTF. In nucleotides, the CDR3 is TGTGCCAGCAGCTTAGTCGGGGAAAACTATGGCTACACCTTC. Full variable domain (rest looked up from reference TRBV7-2 and TRBJ1-2): GAGVSQSPSNKVTEKGKDVELRCDPISGHTALYWYRQSLGQGLEFLIYFQGNSAPDKSGLPSDRFSAERTGGSVSTLTIQRTQQEDSAVYLCASSLVGENYGYTFGSGTRLTVV.